The rows below give T cell receptor beta chains drawn from one sample of a study of CD8 T cells in ankylosing spondylitis. In TCRdb, the 5' RACE reads were re-called with MiXCR into one record per CDR3 protein. The sample has some 120,000 distinct CDR3 sequences; roughly 7.3% are singletons. Sequenced input: blood, either unsorted or a sorted T cell fraction (not recorded which). The source is a male donor with ankylosing spondylitis or in good health (not recorded which). The CDR3 runs from the conserved cysteine through the conserved F or W. The order of the fields is V gene, J gene, clone size, CDR3 protein. Where a row states a size, it is once, few, many or the class of an expanded clone; other rows omit it.

TRBV27	TRBJ1-1	many	CASRYSENTEAFF
TRBV20-1	TRBJ1-2	many	CSARETVRTGRRYGYTF
TRBV7-9	TRBJ2-2	many	CASRGDNTGELFF
TRBV4-2	TRBJ2-7	many	CASSQLQGLSYEQYF
TRBV5-1	TRBJ1-4	-	CASSLAPGGDEKLFF
TRBV27	TRBJ2-3	many	CASSPRYGQLRTDTQYF
TRBV24-1	TRBJ2-1	few	CASTGDGNEQFF
TRBV5-4	TRBJ2-1	many	CASSLGTIREQGNEQFF
TRBV5-1	TRBJ2-7	many	CASSYATGGIYEQYF
TRBV12-3/TRBV12-4	TRBJ1-2	many	CASSRRGADGYTF
TRBV5-1	TRBJ2-3	many	CASSSLAASTDTQYF
TRBV24-1	TRBJ2-5	many	CATSDSRGPETQYF
TRBV7-8	TRBJ2-2	many	CASSLVSGLDTGELFF
TRBV20-1	TRBJ2-7	many	CSARDPTGGSYEQYF
TRBV7-9	TRBJ1-2	many	CASSARTGPPDYGYTF